Presented here are 27 T cell receptor beta chains from one specimen sequenced in a study of T cell changes during pregnancy in multiple sclerosis. Repertoires were generated with immunoSEQ multiplex PCR, while TCRdb's copy carries only in-frame clones and drops some. The sample shows tens of thousands of clones, over 80% of them seen only once. The sample here was peripheral blood, taken in the third trimester of pregnancy. These receptors originate from a female donor in good health, enrolled as a control in a pregnancy study.

This chain connects TRBV7-3 to TRBJ2-1; 12 bases fit TRBD2. V trimming: 5 bases; J trimming: 5 bases; junction bases outside the gene matches: 19. The CDR3 sequence is 20 residues long. Germline V gene lookup returns CDR1 SGHTA and CDR2 FQGTGA. CDR3 in DNA: TGTGCCAGCAGCACACGGACTAGCGGGAATCATCAACGGGGCGACAATGAGCAGTTCTTC. Protein sequence: CASSTRTSGNHQRGDNEQFF. Full variable domain (rest looked up from reference TRBV7-3 and TRBJ2-1): GAGVSQTPSNKVTEKGKYVELRCDPISGHTALYWYRQSLGQGPEFLIYFQGTGAADDSGLPNDRFFAVRPEGSVSTLKIQRTERGDSAVYLCASSTRTSGNHQRGDNEQFFGPGTRLTVL.

V gene TRBV5-4 combines with J gene TRBJ2-7; D is perhaps TRBD1 (6 bases). The germline CDR1 and CDR2 sequences are SGHNT and YYREEE (reference sequence). This CDR3 comprises 16 residues. Trimming pared 5 bases from V and 2 bases from J, leaving 20 bases between. The CDR3 region has the DNA TGTGCCAGCAGTACGAGGGGGAGCGGAGCTACCTACGAGCAGTACTTC. It codes for CASSTRGSGATYEQYF. Based on the CDR3 plus reference TRBV5-4 and TRBJ2-7, the full variable domain is ETGVTQSPTHLIKTRGQQVTLRCSSQSGHNTVSWYQQALGQGPQFIFQYYREEENGRGNFPPRFSGLQFPNYSSELNVNALELDDSALYLCASSTRGSGATYEQYFGPGTRLTVT.

The V gene is TRBV19, the J gene TRBJ1-3; weak D call: TRBD1 (5 bases). Trimming cost V 4 bases and J 3 bases, with 13 bases left between them. This CDR3 spans 15 amino acids. CDR1 and CDR2 (germline): LNHDA, SQIVND (reference sequence). CDR3 sequence reads: CASSTRTGFGNTIYF. CDR3 coding DNA: TGTGCCAGTAGTACCCGAACAGGATTTGGAAACACCATATATTTT.

V is TRBV5-6 and J is TRBJ2-6; D is ambiguous. Germline CDR1 is SGHDT and CDR2 is YYEEEE. Trimming took off 1 base at V and 1 base at J, with 6 bases between the two ends. The CDR3 is 15 amino acids. CDR3 nucleotides: TGTGCCAGCAGCTTGATGAGGTCTGGGGCCAACGTCCTGACTTTC. This encodes CASSLMRSGANVLTF.

This clone was seen only a few times. The rearrangement joins TRBV7-9 to TRBJ2-7; the match to TRBD1 covers 9 bases. Losses at the gene ends were 1 base for V and 2 bases for J; bases not matched to a gene: 3. In germline, CDR1 is SEHNR, CDR2 FQNEAQ (reference sequence). The CDR3 is 15 residues long. The CDR3 region is CASSLGGDRAYEQYF. The DNA of the CDR3 is TGTGCCAGCAGCTTAGGGGGGGACAGGGCCTACGAGCAGTACTTC. Full variable domain (remainder filled in from reference TRBV7-9 and TRBJ2-7): DTGVSQNPRHKITKRGQNVTFRCDPISEHNRLYWYRQTLGQGPEFLTYFQNEAQLEKSRLLSDRFSAERPKGSFSTLEIQRTEQGDSAMYLCASSLGGDRAYEQYFGPGTRLTVT.

DNA of the CDR3: TGTGCCAGCAGTTTTGCGAATCAGCCCCAGCATTTT. It is translated as CASSFANQPQHF. The chain joins TRBV27 to TRBJ1-5; no firm D call. The V gene lost 3 bases and the J gene lost 4 bases, with 4 bases spanning the gap. Germline V gene sequence: CDR1 MNHEY, CDR2 SMNVEV (reference sequence). The CDR3 is made up of 12 amino acids.

The V and J genes are TRBV5-1 and TRBJ1-1; a weak D match, TRBD1 (5 bases). Germline V gene data show CDR1 as SGHRS and CDR2 as YFSETQ. Trimming pared 3 bases from V and 0 bases from J, leaving 12 bases between. The CDR3 is made up of 15 amino acids. The DNA for the CDR3 is TGCGCCAGCAGCTCGGCTGTGGACATGAACACTGAAGCTTTCTTT. Its translation: CASSSAVDMNTEAFF.

This clone was detected only a few times. This chain uses TRBV29-1 with TRBJ2-3; D perhaps matches TRBD1 (6 bases). Germline V gene data show CDR1 as SQVTM and CDR2 as ANQGSEA. Trimming pared 4 bases from V and 4 bases from J, leaving 12 bases between. The CDR3 loop spans 13 amino acids. CDR3 nucleotide sequence: TGCAGCGTTGTACAGGGCTTCCCAGATACGCAGTATTTT. Translated, it gives CSVVQGFPDTQYF.

This sequence joins TRBV6-5 and TRBJ2-1; TRBD2 matches at 8 bases. Germline assignment: CDR1 MNHEY and CDR2 SVGAGI. The trim removed 5 bases at V and 13 bases at J, leaving 4 bases unmatched. The CDR3 consists of 11 residues. The CDR3 DNA sequence: TGTGCCAGCAGTCCCGGGACTAGTCAGTTCTTC. It specifies CASSPGTSQFF.

The chain joins TRBV28 to TRBJ2-1; 12 positions match TRBD2. CDR1 is MDHEN, CDR2 SYDVKM, per germline. This CDR3 is built from 18 residues. V shed 3 bases, J shed 10 bases, and the junction held 16 bases outside the gene matches. DNA for the CDR3: TGTGCCAGCAGTTTTTTCCTAGCGGGGGGGCAGTCTATGGGAGAGCAGTTCTTC. Translation gives CASSFFLAGGQSMGEQFF.

This chain joins TRBV7-2 and TRBJ2-7; 9 bases agree with TRBD1. The ends lost 5 bases at V and 6 bases at J; junction bases unmatched: 11. The CDR3 spans 15 residues. The germline gives CDR1 SGHTA, CDR2 FQGNSA. For the CDR3, the DNA is TGTGCCAGCAGCCCGGCCACGGGACAGGGTTCCGAGCAGTACTTC. It specifies CASSPATGQGSEQYF.

The chain links TRBV5-4 to TRBJ2-3; 7 bases match TRBD2. With 4 bases clipped from V and 0 bases from J, the junction kept 8 bases outside the gene matches. The CDR3 is made up of 16 amino acids. The germline CDR1 and CDR2 sequences are SGHNT and YYREEE (reference sequence). Here the CDR3 reads CASSPALRGSTDTQYF. The DNA of the CDR3 is TGTGCCAGCAGCCCTGCTTTGCGGGGGAGCACAGATACGCAGTATTTT.

The chain couples TRBV5-1 to TRBJ1-2; possibly TRBD1 for D (6 bases). This CDR3 spans 13 amino acids. Per germline, CDR1 SGHRS and CDR2 YFSETQ. V lost 4 bases and J 3 bases, leaving 10 bases between the germline ends. DNA of the CDR3: TGCGCCAGCAGCATAAGACAGGACTATGGCTACACCTTC. Its protein is CASSIRQDYGYTF.

The chain links TRBV7-7 to TRBJ2-2, with D possibly being TRBD1 (5 bases). The V and J ends lost 5 bases and 2 bases respectively, with 12 bases between them. Germline lookup yields CDR1 SSHAT and CDR2 FNYEAQ (reference sequence). This CDR3 is built from 15 residues. CDR3 sequence (DNA): TGTGCCAGCAGCCCTACAGGATTCAACACCGGGGAGCTGTTTTTT. Translation gives CASSPTGFNTGELFF.

The rearrangement links TRBV30 to TRBJ2-7; tentative D call: TRBD1 (5 bases). The V end lost 5 bases, the J end lost 2 bases, and 13 bases lay between the germline ends. The CDR3 totals 13 residues. Germline loops: CDR1 GTSNPN, CDR2 SVGIG (reference sequence). The CDR3 is CAWVTAYTYEQYF. The CDR3, as DNA: TGTGCCTGGGTGACAGCTTACACCTACGAGCAGTACTTC.

The chain is built from TRBV28 and TRBJ2-4; maybe TRBD2 (5 bases). The V end lost 6 bases, the J end lost 4 bases, and 19 bases lay between the germline ends. This CDR3 has 16 residues. Germline CDR1 MDHEN, CDR2 SYDVKM. CDR3 residues: CASSSIRAAEKNIQYF. CDR3 coding DNA: TGTGCCAGCAGCTCGATCCGAGCGGCTGAAAAAAACATTCAGTACTTC.

The chain recombines TRBV9 with TRBJ1-6; TRBD1 aligns across 8 bases. J was trimmed by 5 bases and V by 2 bases; bases with no gene match: 3. Germline CDR1 SGDLS, CDR2 YYNGEE. CDR3 length: 15 amino acids. As DNA, the CDR3 is TGTGCCAGCAGCGTCCAGGGGGCCAATAATTCACCCCTCCACTTT. It yields the protein CASSVQGANNSPLHF.

J is TRBJ1-3 and V is TRBV13; D is unclear. V was clipped by 2 bases and J by 1 base, with 6 bases between them. From germline, CDR1 is PRHDT and CDR2 FYEKMQ (reference sequence). This CDR3 has 14 amino acids. For the CDR3, the DNA is TGTGCCAGCAGCTTACGTGCGTCTGGAAACACCATATATTTT. Its translation is CASSLRASGNTIYF.

As concerns this clone: One end of the junction does not line up with germline, which may come from a read error. The chain uses TRBV7-7 and TRBJ1-3; D gene uncertain. This CDR3 is built from 13 residues. Germline V gives CDR1 SSHAT, CDR2 FNYEAQ (reference sequence). The CDR3 DNA reads TGTGCTAGCAGCCAACAGACGGGAAACACCATATATTTT. Its protein is CASSQQTGNTIYF.

The gene calls are TRBV21-1 and TRBJ2-5; TRBD1, the table's D call, was not compared with the DNA. TRBV21-1 is a pseudogene segment. This CDR3 spans 15 amino acids. The CDR3 nucleotides are TGTGCCAGCAGCAAAAAGGACAGGGGGCCGGAGACCCAGTACTTC. It codes for CASSKKDRGPETQYF.

This chain connects TRBV6-5 to TRBJ1-4; D might be TRBD1 (5 bases). The germline V gene has CDR1 MNHEY and CDR2 SVGAGI. Trimming took off 8 bases at V and 8 bases at J, with 15 bases between the two ends. The CDR3 covers 13 residues. The CDR3 is CASRLTVFEKLFF. The CDR3 DNA sequence: TGTGCCAGCCGATTGACAGTTTTCGAAAAACTGTTTTTT.

The sample holds one count of this clone. The chain couples TRBV4-1 to TRBJ2-7; possible D gene TRBD2, 6 bases. Trimming took 0 bases from V and 7 from J, leaving 16 bases between them. The CDR3 loop spans 15 amino acids. Germline V lookup: CDR1 MGHRA, CDR2 YSYEKL. The CDR3 bases are TGCGCCAGCAGCCAAGATATAGGGGCGGGACGAGAGCAGTACTTC. It yields the protein CASSQDIGAGREQYF.

The chain carries TRBV28 and TRBJ2-5, with 9 bases matching TRBD2. The CDR3 length is 15 residues. Germline V gene lookup returns CDR1 MDHEN and CDR2 SYDVKM. After removal of 2 bases from V and 5 bases from J, the junction contained 6 bases not matched to a gene. The CDR3 here is CASSLAGGPGETQYF. The DNA of the CDR3 is TGTGCCAGCAGTTTAGCGGGAGGGCCCGGGGAGACCCAGTACTTC.

The chain couples TRBV6-5 to TRBJ2-7, with 13 bases that match TRBD2. V was pared by 4 bases and J by 0 bases, with 0 bases of the junction left unmatched. The CDR3 consists of 15 residues. Germline CDR1 MNHEY, CDR2 SVGAGI. The CDR3 nucleotides read TGTGCCAGCAGTTGGACTAGCGGGAGCTCCTACGAGCAGTACTTC. Protein product: CASSWTSGSSYEQYF.

V gene TRBV4-3 combines with J gene TRBJ2-1; 12 nucleotides match TRBD2. This CDR3 comprises 15 residues. V trimming: 5 bases; J trimming: 4 bases; junction bases outside the gene matches: 3. The germline V gene encodes CDR1 LGHNA and CDR2 YSLEER. CDR3 nucleotide sequence: TGCGCCAGCAGCAGAGGGACTAGCGGGTACAATGAGCAGTTCTTC. It translates to CASSRGTSGYNEQFF.

V is TRBV28 and J is TRBJ1-5; 10 nucleotides align to TRBD1. Germline lookup yields CDR1 MDHEN and CDR2 SYDVKM. V lost 3 bases, J lost 1 base, and 9 bases stayed unmatched. This CDR3 has 18 residues. DNA of the CDR3: TGTGCCAGCAGTTTGGGGACAGGGGCCTGGGGGAGCAATCAGCCCCAGCATTTT. Translating gives CASSLGTGAWGSNQPQHF.

The gene calls are TRBV6-4 and TRBJ2-3, with D possibly TRBD2 on 6 matching bases. The CDR3 is 15 amino acids. Trimming stripped 3 bases from V and 0 bases from J, with 10 bases between. In germline, CDR1 is MRHNA, CDR2 SNTAGT. The CDR3 loop reads CASSEWGESTDTQYF. In DNA form, the CDR3 reads TGTGCCAGCAGTGAGTGGGGGGAGAGCACAGATACGCAGTATTTT.